Listed below are T cell receptor beta chains from one sample, sequenced in a study of blood T cells in healthy people across ages. In TCRdb, the 5' RACE reads were re-called with MiXCR into one record per CDR3 protein. The sample shows 600,000 or so distinct CDR3 sequences, less than 35% of them seen only once. The sequencing input was blood. The origin of the receptors is a woman aged 80 or over in good health. The CDR3 runs from the conserved cysteine through the conserved F or W. D genes are given only for firm matches. A row's size may be missing; if present it is once, few, many or a size class.

TRBV10-3	.	.	TRBJ2-1	TGTGCCATCAGCGAAGACAGAAACAATGAGCAGTTCTTC	CAISEDRNNEQFF
TRBV5-6	medium-sized	.	TRBJ2-5	TGTGCCAGCAGCTTGGTCCGGGGTAGGGGAGAGACCCAGTACTTC	CASSLVRGRGETQYF
TRBV4-1	.	.	TRBJ2-4	TGCGCCAGCAGCCAAGATGGGCGGGACCAGTACTTC	CASSQDGRDQYF
TRBV20-1	.	TRBD1	TRBJ1-2	TGCAGTGGGGGGGGACAGGGAGTGAACTATGGCTACACCTTC	CSGGGQGVNYGYTF
TRBV6-1	.	TRBD2	TRBJ2-7	TGTGCCAGCAGCCTTGCCGGGACTAGCGGGACATACGAGCAGTACTTC	CASSLAGTSGTYEQYF
TRBV10-3	many	.	TRBJ2-5	TGTGCCGTCCGGGGAGGCTTTGCAGAGACCCAGTACTTC	CAVRGGFAETQYF
TRBV4-2	few	.	TRBJ2-4	TGTGCCAGCAGCCAATCCAATCCCGACGAAGCCAAAAACATTCAGTACTTC	CASSQSNPDEAKNIQYF
TRBV5-1	few	TRBD1	TRBJ2-7	TGCGCCAGCAGCTATGGGGACAGGGACGTCAATGAGCAGTACTTC	CASSYGDRDVNEQYF
TRBV7-2	few	TRBD2	TRBJ2-7	TGTGCCAGCAGCTACCCGGGGGGCGAGCAGTACTTC	CASSYPGGEQYF
TRBV6-6	.	.	TRBJ2-1	TGTGCCAGCAGTTACCAACGAGGCGATGAGCAGTTCTTC	CASSYQRGDEQFF
TRBV12-3/TRBV12-4	many	TRBD1	TRBJ1-6	TGTGCCAGCAGTCCCAGGGGGGATTTTTTCCGACGCTCCTATAATTCACCCCTCCACTTT	CASSPRGDFFRRSYNSPLHF
TRBV20-1	.	TRBD2	TRBJ2-1	TGCAGTTCTAGCGGCCACAATGAGCAGTTCTTC	CSSSGHNEQFF